The sequence of this T cell receptor (beta chain) was determined in a study of regulatory T cells in long-lasting Graves disease (dated by TCRdb to about 2021). As for the study more broadly: Persistent Graves' disease meant more than 5 years of antithyroid drug treatment with TSH receptor autoantibodies that stayed positive. Patients with persistent Graves' disease were compared with patients with newly diagnosed Graves' disease using TCR sequencing and RNA sequencing of peripheral blood. The study took place in China and was registered as a clinical trial. A total of around 35 samples were covered by TCR sequencing, comprising around 13 persistent and around 20 newly diagnosed Graves' disease patients. Antithyroid drugs had been taken for ten to twelve years on average by persistent Graves' disease patients in the clinical cohort. The study at large found these results: Sequencing and analysis were restricted to the TCR beta chain. TRBV28, TRBJ1-2 and TRBJ2-5 were preferentially used in persistent disease, while TRBV20-1 and TRBJ2-1 were favored in newly diagnosed disease. A larger number of public clonotypes was shared among persistent patients (approximately 3,000) than among newly diagnosed patients (around 870). Compared with newly diagnosed patients, patients with persistent Graves' disease had lower TCR Shannon entropy and fewer highly expanded clones, which suggests clonal expansion. Because the primary lesion, thyroid tissue, could not be accessed, the study looked at peripheral blood alone. As a limitation, the authors acknowledged that the small sample size may reduce accuracy.

There are many counts of this clonotype. Its antigen is still unknown. No much larger clone is present one base from it, and per-base qualities are unavailable. The germline ends are 26 bases apart after V is trimmed by 7 bases and J by 7 bases. The CDR3 sequence holds 16 residues, the cysteine and phenylalanine included. Of the read, only the CDR3 DNA is kept; its 48 bases are in frame from base 1. The germline V gene specifies MDHEN as CDR1 and SYDVKM as CDR2. The receptor library was made with multiplex PCR. For sequencing, an Illumina HiSeq 4000 was employed. iRepertoire HTBI primers and Arm-PCR amplification of CDR3 regions were used to construct TCR beta libraries. Gel purification was performed on PCR products prior to sequencing. The published analysis was carried out like this. A total of under 80 TRBV and about 13 TRBJ segments were identified across samples and were used for gene usage analysis of CDR3 amino acid clonotypes. COPE and FqMerger were used to merge filtered high-quality paired reads into contigs. BLAST was used to align contigs to IMGT TRBV, TRBD and TRBJ reference genes, with CDR3 defined following IMGT. Clonotypes above 0.1% frequency were classified as highly expanded clones. Repertoire diversity was measured by Shannon entropy, and V-J evenness by the Gini coefficient. A clonotype found in more than one individual was treated as public. TCRdb trimmed the raw reads at Q25, called clones with MiXCR and kept productive beta chains. CDR3 protein duplicates are merged, each entry listing the most common genes and DNA. TCRdb's processing, not the authors' own work, is the source of the V and J calls. This sample gives some 300,000 distinct CDR3 sequences in total; 20% to 25% of them show up just once. The ten most abundant clones make up approximately 53% of the sample.

Interpreted using the paper, the time point label stands for: persistent/refractory GD, antithyroid drugs over 5 years with positive TRAb. RNA was extracted from PBMCs in TRIzol for both TCR sequencing and RNA sequencing. Graves' disease was diagnosed according to American Thyroid Association guidelines. Recruitment of patients was carried out at an endocrinology department in Xi'an, China. From each patient, nine milliliters of peripheral blood was collected into an EDTA anticoagulant tube. PBMCs were isolated by Ficoll Paque Plus density gradient separation without further T cell sorting. An Agilent 2100 Bioanalyzer and agarose gel were used to check RNA quality, while a NanoDrop 2000 measured RNA concentration.

Recombination joined TRBV28 with TRBJ2-7, and possibly TRBD1, on 6 matching bases. This TCR was sampled from a female donor with Graves disease. This sample comprised peripheral blood mononuclear cells (PBMCs), obtained when the disease was refractory, from a patient treated with antithyroid drugs. CDR3 protein: CASTNRPRGYSGEQYF. The DNA reads TGTGCCAGCACCAATAGGCCCAGGGGATATTCGGGTGAGCAGTACTTC.